Below, 6 T cell receptor beta chains from the same sample are listed, as sequenced in a study of T cells in Graves' hyperthyroidism and ophthalmopathy. From RNA transcripts, TCR beta CDR3 regions were amplified. When the TCR CDR3 underwent first-round RT-PCR, the HTBI primer set was used. TCRdb redid the calling of the multiplex PCR reads with MiXCR, one entry per CDR3 protein. The table shows hundreds of thousands of distinct CDR3 sequences, with around a third occurring only once. Sequencing input: blood. The origin of the receptors is a woman aged 40-49 years with Graves' hyperthyroidism.

The genes are TRBV2 and TRBJ1-1; possible D gene TRBD1, 5 bases. Per germline, CDR1 SNHLY and CDR2 FYNNEI. Trimming removed 0 bases from V and 1 base from J, with 9 bases in between. This CDR3 has 15 amino acids. This CDR3 reads CASSEAWTPNTEAFF. CDR3 nucleotides: TGTGCCAGCAGTGAAGCTTGGACACCGAACACTGAAGCTTTCTTT.

This clonotype showed up just once. V and J are TRBV15 and TRBJ2-2; possibly TRBD2 for D (5 bases). The CDR3 extends over 16 amino acids. Germline CDR1 and CDR2: LNHNV and YYDKDF (reference sequence). The ends were cut back, 0 bases at V and 4 bases at J, with 12 bases in the middle. The CDR3 region is CATSRDEGNITGELFF. The CDR3 region has the DNA TGTGCCACCAGCAGAGACGAGGGAAACATCACCGGGGAGCTGTTTTTT.

The rearrangement uses TRBV19 and TRBJ1-1; D ambiguous. Deletions cut 9 bases from V and 4 bases from J, with 12 bases between. The germline CDR1 and CDR2 sequences are LNHDA and SQIVND (reference sequence). The CDR3 sequence is 12 residues long. CDR3 residues: CASNGLSTEAFF. CDR3 DNA: TGTGCCAGCAACGGCTTGAGCACTGAAGCTTTCTTT.

This clonotype was detected only a few times. This chain uses TRBV6-1 with TRBJ2-7; possibly TRBD1 for D (5 bases). The V gene's germline CDR1 is MNHNS and CDR2 SASEGT. This CDR3 is built from 15 residues. The ends were cut back, 0 bases at V and 2 bases at J, with 11 bases in the middle. The CDR3 here is CASSEAGQVAYEQYF. The DNA of the CDR3 is TGTGCCAGCAGTGAAGCGGGGCAGGTCGCCTACGAGCAGTACTTC.

This clonotype appeared many times. The chain combines TRBV11-2 with TRBJ2-7; the D call may be TRBD1 or TRBD2 (6 bases each). CDR1 SGHAT and CDR2 FQNNGV come from the germline V gene. Trimming pared 6 bases from V and 3 bases from J, leaving 12 bases between. This CDR3 is built from 13 residues. CDR3 residues: CASSRGPNYEQYF. The DNA of the CDR3 is TGTGCCAGCAGTCGGGGGCCAAACTACGAGCAGTACTTC.

A few counts support this clonotype. The chain employs TRBV6-6 and TRBJ2-7; 11 bases are shared with TRBD2. In germline, CDR1 is MNHNY, CDR2 SVGAGI (reference sequence). The trim removed 4 bases at V and 2 bases at J, leaving 7 bases unmatched. CDR3 length equals 16 residues. The CDR3 protein is CASSSSLAGGTYEQYF. The CDR3 coding sequence is TGTGCCAGCAGTTCTTCCTTAGCGGGAGGGACCTACGAGCAGTACTTC.